This TCR beta chain was recovered during a study of cytomegalovirus exposure and HLA in healthy donors. TCRdb's copy holds only in-frame clones and misses some; the assay was immunoSEQ multiplex PCR. Of about 160,000 clones in the sample, 95% to 96% are singletons; the top ten hold around 0.9%. Germline lookup yields CDR1 LGHNA and CDR2 YNFKEQ. The CDR3 is made up of 16 amino acids. V lost 4 bases to trimming and J lost 2 bases; unmatched junction nucleotides: 8. Input material: PBMCs. The J gene is TRBJ2-1, the V gene TRBV4-2; 7 nucleotides align to TRBD1. This receptor was identified in a woman younger than 35 in good health and CMV-seronegative. The CDR3 region is CASSRVVGTAYNEQFF. DNA for the CDR3: TGTGCCAGCAGCCGGGTAGTAGGGACAGCCTACAATGAGCAGTTCTTC.